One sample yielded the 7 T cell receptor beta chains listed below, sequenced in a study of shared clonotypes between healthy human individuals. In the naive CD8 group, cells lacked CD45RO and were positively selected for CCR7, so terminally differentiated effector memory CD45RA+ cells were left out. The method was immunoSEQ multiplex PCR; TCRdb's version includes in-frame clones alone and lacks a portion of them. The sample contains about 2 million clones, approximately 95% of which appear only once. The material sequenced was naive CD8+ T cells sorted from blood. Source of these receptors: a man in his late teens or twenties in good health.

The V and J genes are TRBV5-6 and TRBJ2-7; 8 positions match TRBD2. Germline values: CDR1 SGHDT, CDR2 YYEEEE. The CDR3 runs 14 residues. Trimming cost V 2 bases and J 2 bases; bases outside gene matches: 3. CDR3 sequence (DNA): TGTGCCAGCAGCTTTACTAGCGGAGCCTACGAGCAGTACTTC. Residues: CASSFTSGAYEQYF.

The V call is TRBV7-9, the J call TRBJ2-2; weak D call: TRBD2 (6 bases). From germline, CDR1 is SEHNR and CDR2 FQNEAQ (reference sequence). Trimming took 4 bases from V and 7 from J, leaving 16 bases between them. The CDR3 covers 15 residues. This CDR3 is CASSYSGSADGELFF. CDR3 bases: TGTGCCAGCAGCTATAGCGGTAGCGCAGACGGGGAGCTGTTTTTT.

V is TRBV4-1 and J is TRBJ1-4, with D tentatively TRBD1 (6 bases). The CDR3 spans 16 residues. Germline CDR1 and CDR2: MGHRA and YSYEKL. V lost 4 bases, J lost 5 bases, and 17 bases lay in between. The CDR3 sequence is CASSLEQGGLNEKLFF. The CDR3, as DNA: TGCGCCAGCAGCCTAGAACAGGGAGGATTAAATGAAAAACTGTTTTTT.

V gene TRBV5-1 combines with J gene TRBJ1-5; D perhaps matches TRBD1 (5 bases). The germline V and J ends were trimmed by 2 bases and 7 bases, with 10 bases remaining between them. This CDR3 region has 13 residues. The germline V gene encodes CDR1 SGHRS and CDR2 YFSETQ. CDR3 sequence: CASSLGDSQPQHF. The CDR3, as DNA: TGCGCCAGCAGCTTAGGGGATAGCCAGCCCCAGCATTTT.

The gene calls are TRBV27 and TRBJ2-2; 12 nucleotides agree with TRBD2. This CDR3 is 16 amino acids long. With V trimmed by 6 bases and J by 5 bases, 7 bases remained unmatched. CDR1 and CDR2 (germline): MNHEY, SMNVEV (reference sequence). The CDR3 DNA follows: TGTGCCAGCAGCCTAGCGGGGGGGCTGGGGACCGGGGAGCTGTTTTTT. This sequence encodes CASSLAGGLGTGELFF.

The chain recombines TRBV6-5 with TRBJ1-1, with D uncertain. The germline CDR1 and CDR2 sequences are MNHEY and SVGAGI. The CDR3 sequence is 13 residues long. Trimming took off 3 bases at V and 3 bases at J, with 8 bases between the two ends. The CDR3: CASSYGRHTEAFF. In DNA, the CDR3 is TGTGCCAGCAGTTATGGGAGGCACACTGAAGCTTTCTTT.

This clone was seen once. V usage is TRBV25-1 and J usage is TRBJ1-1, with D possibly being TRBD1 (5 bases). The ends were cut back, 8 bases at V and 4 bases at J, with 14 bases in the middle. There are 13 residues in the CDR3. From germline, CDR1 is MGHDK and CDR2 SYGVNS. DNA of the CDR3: TGTGCCAGCGCCTTGGGGGTTAGCACTGAAGCTTTCTTT. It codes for CASALGVSTEAFF.